The 9 T cell receptor beta chains reported below all come from one sample, sequenced in a study of blood T cell repertoires in COVID-19. TCRdb's copy holds only in-frame clones and misses some; the assay was immunoSEQ multiplex PCR. The data contain roughly 140,000 clones, around four fifths of them singletons. The sample consisted of peripheral blood. The receptors derive from a woman of 80 years or more with acute or convalescent COVID-19.

Here the CDR3 reads CASSLLRDSTKAQHF. The CDR3 nucleotides are TGTGCCAGCAGTTTACTCCGGGACAGCACTAAGGCCCAGCATTTT. This chain links TRBV28 with TRBJ1-5; 7 bases agree with TRBD1. Per germline, CDR1 MDHEN and CDR2 SYDVKM. The CDR3 covers 15 residues. V shed 2 bases and J 11 bases; nucleotides not matched to a gene: 12. The complete variable domain, with remaining parts taken from reference TRBV28 and TRBJ1-5, reads DVKVTQSSRYLVKRTGEKVFLECVQDMDHENMFWYRQDPGLGLRLIYFSYDVKMKEKGDIPEGYSVSREKKERFSLILESASTNQTSMYLCASSLLRDSTKAQHFGDGTRLSIL.

This chain links TRBV7-8 with TRBJ2-7; TRBD1 matches at 8 bases. Losses at the gene ends were 5 bases for V and 4 bases for J; bases not matched to a gene: 4. The CDR3 has 13 residues. Germline V gene sequence: CDR1 SGHVS, CDR2 FQNEAQ. CDR3 coding DNA: TGTGCCAGCAGCCGGACAGGGCCTTACGAGCAGTACTTC. Amino acids: CASSRTGPYEQYF.

The chain combines TRBV18 with TRBJ2-5; weak D call: TRBD1 (5 bases). Germline CDR1 is KGHSH and CDR2 is LQKENI. Trimming left V 1 base short and J 5 bases short, with 8 bases between. The length of the CDR3 is 13 residues. CDR3 in DNA: TGTGCCAGCTCACCACAGGGGCGGGAGACCCAGTACTTC. Translating it yields CASSPQGRETQYF.

This chain connects TRBV7-2 to TRBJ1-1, with D maybe TRBD1 (6 bases). Germline V gene data show CDR1 as SGHTA and CDR2 as FQGNSA. The CDR3 is made up of 14 amino acids. V was pared by 8 bases and J by 7 bases, with 20 bases between. DNA for the CDR3: TGTGCCAGCTCCCCCCGCGGCGGGGGCGATGAAGCTTTCTTT. Its protein product is CASSPRGGGDEAFF. The full variable domain, its missing parts supplied by reference TRBV7-2 and TRBJ1-1, is GAGVSQSPSNKVTEKGKDVELRCDPISGHTALYWYRQSLGQGLEFLIYFQGNSAPDKSGLPSDRFSAERTGGSVSTLTIQRTQQEDSAVYLCASSPRGGGDEAFFGQGTRLTVV.

This clone was seen just once. The rearrangement links TRBV7-9 to TRBJ2-7; weak D call: TRBD1 (5 bases). Trimming removed 4 bases at V and 4 bases at J, with 20 bases between. The CDR3 has 16 amino acids. Germline V lookup: CDR1 SEHNR, CDR2 FQNEAQ (reference sequence). DNA of the CDR3: TGTGCCAGCAGCTGGCGGCAGGGTAGTGCTCTATACGAGCAGTACTTC. Translating it yields CASSWRQGSALYEQYF.

The rearrangement joins TRBV7-9 to TRBJ1-1; 8 bases fit TRBD1. Germline V gene sequence: CDR1 SEHNR, CDR2 FQNEAQ (reference sequence). Trimming took 6 bases from V and 6 from J; bases not matched to a gene: 6. The CDR3 is made up of 13 amino acids. CDR3 sequence (DNA): TGTGCCAGCAGGAAAGGGACAGGCGCTGAAGCTTTCTTT. As protein: CASRKGTGAEAFF.

This chain links TRBV10-3 with TRBJ1-1; D might be TRBD1 (5 bases). This CDR3 comprises 14 residues. The V gene's germline CDR1 is ENHRY and CDR2 SYGVKD. V lost 3 bases, J lost 3 bases, and 11 bases lay in between. The CDR3 coding sequence is TGTGCCATCAGTGACCGCCAGGGATACACTGAAGCTTTCTTT. Protein: CAISDRQGYTEAFF.

This clone was picked up one time. V and J are TRBV27 and TRBJ1-5; 7 bases are a match to TRBD1. CDR1 and CDR2 from the germline V gene are MNHEY and SMNVEV (reference sequence). J was trimmed by 7 bases and V by 3 bases; bases with no gene match: 9. The CDR3 is 15 amino acids. This CDR3 reads CASSFHRDREQPQHF. The CDR3 nucleotides read TGTGCCAGCAGTTTCCACCGGGACAGAGAGCAGCCCCAGCATTTT.

This chain connects TRBV6-6 to TRBJ2-1; weak D call: TRBD1 (6 bases). V lost 1 base, J lost 9 bases, and 10 bases lay in between. This CDR3 is built from 13 residues. CDR1 and CDR2 from the germline V gene are MNHNY and SVGAGI (reference sequence). The CDR3 here is CASSYLGGGEQFF. Written as DNA, the CDR3 is TGTGCCAGCAGTTACTTAGGGGGTGGTGAGCAGTTCTTC.